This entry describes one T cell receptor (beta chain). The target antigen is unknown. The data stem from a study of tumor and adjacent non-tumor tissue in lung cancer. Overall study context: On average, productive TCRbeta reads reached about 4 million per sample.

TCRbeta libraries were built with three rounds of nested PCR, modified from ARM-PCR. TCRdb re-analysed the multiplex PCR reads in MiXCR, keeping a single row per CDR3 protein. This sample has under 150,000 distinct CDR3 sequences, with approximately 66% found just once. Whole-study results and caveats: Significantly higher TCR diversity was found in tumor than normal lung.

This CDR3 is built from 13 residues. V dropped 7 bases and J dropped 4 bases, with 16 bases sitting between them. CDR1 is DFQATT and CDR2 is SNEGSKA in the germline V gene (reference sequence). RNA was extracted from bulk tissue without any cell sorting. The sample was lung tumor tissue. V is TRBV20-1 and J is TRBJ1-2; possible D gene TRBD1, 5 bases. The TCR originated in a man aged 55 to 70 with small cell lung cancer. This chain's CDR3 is CSVRVRETYGYTF. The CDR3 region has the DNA TGCAGTGTTAGGGTCAGGGAGACCTATGGCTACACCTTC.